These 18 T cell receptor beta chains originate from one sample sequenced in a study of T cell repertoires in cytomegalovirus infection. TCRdb redid the calling of the reads with MiXCR, one entry per CDR3 protein. The data show approximately 390,000 distinct CDR3 sequences, just under 35% seen once. Their target antigens are unknown. The input for sequencing was cultured PBMCs, taken from culture after CMV antigen stimulation. All receptors derive from a human donor in good health (CMV status not recorded). Some clones in this sample may be carry-over from other donors' samples.

The V and J genes are TRBV19 and TRBJ2-1; unclear D gene. The germline V gene has CDR1 LNHDA and CDR2 SQIVND (reference sequence). V was cut by 6 bases and J by 1 base, with 13 bases left in between. The CDR3 is 15 amino acids. In DNA, the CDR3 is TGTGCCAGTAGCCCACAAACCTCTTCCTACAATGAGCAGTTCTTC. Translated, it gives CASSPQTSSYNEQFF. Filled out from reference TRBV19 and TRBJ2-1, the complete variable domain reads DGGITQSPKYLFRKEGQNVTLSCEQNLNHDAMYWYRQDPGQGLRLIYYSQIVNDFQKGDIAEGYSVSREKKESFPLTVTSAQKNPTAFYLCASSPQTSSYNEQFFGPGTRLTVL.

V gene TRBV7-2 combines with J gene TRBJ1-4; no firm D call. The CDR3 length is 15 residues. V was trimmed by 1 base and J by 5 bases, leaving 11 bases between them. The germline CDR1 and CDR2 sequences are SGHTA and FQGNSA. The CDR3 region is CASSLVWGGNEKLFF. Here the CDR3 DNA reads TGTGCCAGCAGCTTAGTATGGGGTGGGAATGAAAAACTGTTTTTT.

This clonotype was seen many times. The V gene is TRBV4-1, the J gene TRBJ2-7, with 14 bases identical to TRBD2. Unmatched junction bases numbered 2, after V lost 4 bases and J lost 3 bases. The CDR3 length is 15 residues. Germline lookup yields CDR1 MGHRA and CDR2 YSYEKL. This CDR3 reads CASSLGTSGGYEQYF. The CDR3 nucleotides read TGCGCCAGCAGCCTCGGGACTAGCGGGGGCTACGAGCAGTACTTC.

This rearrangement joins TRBV4-3 to TRBJ2-3, with 8 positions matching TRBD1. The CDR3 extends over 16 amino acids. Germline values: CDR1 LGHNA, CDR2 YSLEER. The V and J ends lost 0 bases and 5 bases, in that order; junction bases with no gene match: 7. The CDR3 nucleotides read TGCGCCAGCAGCCAAGAAGTTCAGGGGGCCGGAGATACGCAGTATTTT. This gives the protein CASSQEVQGAGDTQYF.

The chain is built from TRBV29-1 and TRBJ2-5; 13 bases agree with TRBD2. The CDR3 loop spans 13 amino acids. V was clipped by 7 bases and J by 4 bases; unmatched bases: 3. Germline V gene sequence: CDR1 SQVTM, CDR2 ANQGSEA. Here the CDR3 reads CSGTSGRGETQYF. DNA for the CDR3: TGCAGCGGGACTAGCGGGAGAGGAGAGACCCAGTACTTC. Using reference TRBV29-1 and TRBJ2-5 for the parts outside the CDR3, the full variable domain is SAVISQKPSRDICQRGTSLTIQCQVDSQVTMMFWYRQQPGQSLTLIATANQGSEATYESGFVIDKFPISRPNLTFSTLTVSNMSPEDSSIYLCSGTSGRGETQYFGPGTRLLVL.

The V call is TRBV30, the J call TRBJ1-1, with TRBD1 identical over 8 bases. Unmatched junction bases numbered 7, after V lost 4 bases and J lost 6 bases. Germline CDR1 and CDR2: GTSNPN and SVGIG (reference sequence). This CDR3 has 13 residues. In nucleotides, the CDR3 is TGTGCCTGGATAGGACAGGGACCGGCTGAAGCTTTCTTT. The encoded protein is CAWIGQGPAEAFF.

This clonotype was recorded a few times. The rearrangement uses TRBV6-2 or TRBV6-3 and TRBJ2-6; D not resolved. V was cut by 2 bases and J by 1 base, with 6 bases left in between. Germline values: CDR1 MNHEY, CDR2 SVGEGT. The CDR3 runs to 15 residues. CDR3 region: CASSYAGSGANVLTF. CDR3 sequence (DNA): TGTGCCAGCAGTTACGCCGGGTCTGGGGCCAACGTCCTGACTTTC.

This clonotype was observed a few times. The chain couples TRBV20-1 to TRBJ1-1; weak D call: TRBD1 (6 bases). V was clipped by 2 bases and J by 2 bases, with 18 bases between them. Germline V gene data show CDR1 as DFQATT and CDR2 as SNEGSKA (reference sequence). The CDR3 spans 16 residues. CDR3 sequence: CSARNSNGQTNTEAFF. The CDR3 region has the DNA TGCAGTGCTAGAAACTCGAATGGACAGACCAACACTGAAGCTTTCTTT.

This chain uses TRBV4-1 with TRBJ2-4; no clear D gene. Germline V CDR1 and CDR2: MGHRA, YSYEKL. The CDR3 is 11 amino acids. V shed 1 base and J shed 7 bases, with 2 bases lying between them. The DNA for the CDR3 is TGCGCCAGCAGCCAAGCGAACATTCAGTACTTC. It specifies CASSQANIQYF.

At least ten counts were recorded for this clonotype. This chain connects TRBV11-3 to TRBJ2-3; D may match TRBD1 or TRBD2 (5 bases each). CDR3 length equals 17 residues. Looked up from germline, CDR1 is SGHNT and CDR2 is YENEEA. With 3 bases removed from V and 4 bases from J, the gap between germline ends came to 20 bases. The CDR3, as DNA: TGTGCCAGCAGCTTCAGTGCGTCGCCCCGGGGCCCAGATACGCAGTATTTT. It codes for CASSFSASPRGPDTQYF.

The V call is TRBV28, the J call TRBJ2-3; D uncertain. The germline V gene has CDR1 MDHEN and CDR2 SYDVKM. V lost 6 bases to trimming and J lost 2 bases, with 9 bases between them. The CDR3 is made up of 13 amino acids. CDR3 loop: CASSSTFTDTQYF. The CDR3 nucleotides are TGTGCCAGCAGCTCCACTTTCACAGATACGCAGTATTTT.

Many counts were recorded for this clonotype. This chain uses TRBV11-2 with TRBJ2-3; no firm D call. This CDR3 is built from 13 residues. V dropped 1 base and J dropped 8 bases, with 10 bases sitting between them. Germline assignment: CDR1 SGHAT and CDR2 FQNNGV. CDR3 coding DNA: TGTGCCAGCAGCTTAGCTCCGGGTGGTACGCAGTATTTT. It codes for CASSLAPGGTQYF.

The chain uses TRBV12-3 or TRBV12-4 and TRBJ1-2, with TRBD1 as a possible D gene (5 bases). The CDR3 length is 17 residues. The V and J ends lost 6 bases and 0 bases respectively, with 20 bases between them. The CDR3 here is CASSLIGTGAPNYGYTF. Here the CDR3 DNA reads TGTGCCAGCAGCCTCATCGGGACTGGGGCACCTAACTATGGCTACACCTTC.

About this clonotype itself: A read error may be the cause here, since a much bigger clone is one base away. As DNA, the CDR3 is TGTGCCAGCAGACCGACAGGGGGCACAGATACGCAGTATTTT. Translation gives CASRPTGGTDTQYF. The chain joins TRBV12-3 or TRBV12-4 to TRBJ2-3, with TRBD1 identical over 8 bases. The CDR3 is 14 amino acids. V shed 6 bases, J shed 1 base, and the junction held 3 bases outside the gene matches.

This clonotype was seen many times. This sequence joins TRBV5-8 and TRBJ2-1, with 13 bases that match TRBD2. The ends lost 4 bases at V and 9 bases at J; junction bases unmatched: 7. This CDR3 contains 15 residues. CDR1 and CDR2 (germline): SGHTS, YDEGEE. The CDR3 region has the DNA TGTGCCAGCAGCCGAGGACTAGCGGGAGTCGGTGAGCAGTTCTTC. This codes for CASSRGLAGVGEQFF.

V and J are TRBV19 and TRBJ1-3; possible D gene TRBD1, 6 bases. Germline assignment: CDR1 LNHDA and CDR2 SQIVND (reference sequence). Between the trimmed V and J ends, which lost 8 bases and 0 bases, there was a span of 14 bases. CDR3 length: 15 amino acids. The CDR3 DNA sequence: TGTGCCAGTCAGGACAGCCAAGTCTCTGGAAACACCATATATTTT. Translation: CASQDSQVSGNTIYF.

This clonotype has just a few counts. The CDR3 reads CSARDLLTAGGHGSYNEQFF. CDR3 sequence (DNA): TGCAGTGCTAGAGATCTCCTTACAGCGGGAGGGCATGGGTCCTACAATGAGCAGTTCTTC. The chain joins TRBV20-1 to TRBJ2-1; 10 bases agree with TRBD2. V trimming: 0 bases; J trimming: 1 base; junction bases outside the gene matches: 15. Germline CDR1 and CDR2: DFQATT and SNEGSKA (reference sequence). The CDR3 is 20 amino acids.

V gene TRBV7-2 combines with J gene TRBJ1-3; 7 bases are a match to TRBD1. V was clipped by 5 bases and J by 0 bases; unmatched bases: 10. The CDR3 is 17 residues long. CDR1 SGHTA and CDR2 FQGNSA come from the germline V gene. The CDR3 loop is CASSRDTGTVSGNTIYF. For the CDR3, the DNA is TGTGCCAGCAGCCGGGATACCGGGACAGTCTCTGGAAACACCATATATTTT. Drawing the rest from reference TRBV7-2 and TRBJ1-3, the complete variable domain is GAGVSQSPSNKVTEKGKDVELRCDPISGHTALYWYRQSLGQGLEFLIYFQGNSAPDKSGLPSDRFSAERTGGSVSTLTIQRTQQEDSAVYLCASSRDTGTVSGNTIYFGEGSWLTVV.